The following is a T cell receptor beta chain sequence with its context. Its antigen is undetermined. This sample was taken from a study of T cell responses to AZD1222 COVID-19 vaccine. Clones were read by immunoSEQ multiplex PCR, and TCRdb kept only the in-frame ones, dropping some. The data contain roughly 60,000 clones, about 80% of them singletons. In germline, CDR1 is SGHVS, CDR2 FNYEAQ. V was clipped by 2 bases and J by 3 bases, with 7 bases between them. CDR3 length: 13 amino acids. Study-wide results and caveats: White British ancestry dominated among donors, who included more females, and clonal diversity was possibly underestimated.

This rearrangement joins TRBV7-6 to TRBJ1-1; D gene ambiguous. This TCR was sampled from an adult who received the AZD1222 COVID-19 vaccine. Specimen: peripheral blood, collected 28 days after the second AZD1222 dose. The CDR3 DNA sequence: TGTGCCAGCAGCTTATCTATGGACACTGAAGCTTTCTTT. Translating gives CASSLSMDTEAFF.